One T cell receptor (beta chain) is described in this entry. Its antigen is currently unknown. Trimming cost V 11 bases and J 7 bases, with 17 bases left between them. This CDR3 is built from 13 residues. CDR1 is MNHNS and CDR2 is SASEGT in the germline V gene. Data came from immunoSEQ multiplex PCR; TCRdb stores just in-frame clones and leaves some out. Here the sample spans hundreds of thousands of clones, around 89% being singletons. The data were taken from a study of cytomegalovirus exposure and HLA in healthy donors. Study overall: The same platform was used for the 110 or so validation repertoires as for the 650 to 800 first-cohort repertoires, as reported in a later analysis. General observations from the study: Reports showed the classifier diagnosing cytomegalovirus status with high specificity and sensitivity. The authors enumerated roughly 180 TCR beta chains as linked to cytomegalovirus. The dataset shows that most TCR sequences were rare, while some public TCRs occurred in many donors.

The chain has TRBV6-1 and TRBJ1-4; maybe TRBD1 (5 bases). The receptor was isolated from a woman younger than 30 in good health and CMV-seronegative. Sequencing was carried out using PBMCs. CDR3 nucleotides: TGTGCCGTACTGTCAGGGAGGGCTGAAAAACTGTTTTTT. This translates into CAVLSGRAEKLFF.